This passage covers 30 T cell receptor beta chains from one sample sequenced in a study of T cells in Graves' hyperthyroidism and ophthalmopathy. RNA transcripts were the template for amplifying TCR beta CDR3 regions. A first-round RT-PCR of the TCR CDR3 used the HTBI primer set. TCRdb re-derived calls from the multiplex PCR reads in MiXCR, one entry per CDR3 protein. The sample has 300,000 to 400,000 distinct CDR3 sequences; about 14% are singletons. Sequenced sample: blood. The source is a woman aged 25 to 39 with Graves' hyperthyroidism.

This clonotype was seen more than once but under ten times. The chain combines TRBV19 with TRBJ1-1; a possible D gene is TRBD1 (6 bases). V lost 8 bases, J lost 2 bases, and 12 bases lay in between. The length of the CDR3 is 13 residues. Per the germline V gene, CDR1 is LNHDA and CDR2 is SQIVND (reference sequence). In DNA form, the CDR3 reads TGTGCCAGTGGTTGGGGGCCCAACACTGAAGCTTTCTTT. Translating it yields CASGWGPNTEAFF.

V and J are TRBV5-5 and TRBJ2-1; TRBD2 matches at 12 bases. The CDR3 has 16 amino acids. V lost 4 bases and J lost 2; bases outside the gene matches: 4. Per the germline V gene, CDR1 is SGHKS and CDR2 is YYEKEE (reference sequence). DNA for the CDR3: TGTGCCAGCAGCCCACTAGCGGGAGGTCCCTACAATGAGCAGTTCTTC. Translation: CASSPLAGGPYNEQFF.

In its sample, this clonotype was seen a few times. V and J are TRBV3-1 and TRBJ1-3; TRBD1 matches at 8 bases. Germline V lookup: CDR1 LGHDT, CDR2 YNNKEL (reference sequence). After removal of 4 bases from V and 1 base from J, the junction contained 6 bases not matched to a gene. The CDR3 covers 16 residues. CDR3 sequence reads: CASSRGQGGSGNTIYF. The CDR3 DNA follows: TGTGCCAGCAGCCGCGGACAGGGAGGGTCTGGAAACACCATATATTTT.

This sequence joins TRBV7-2 and TRBJ2-5; the match to TRBD1 covers 9 bases. With 3 bases clipped from V and 2 bases from J, the junction kept 1 base outside the gene matches. This CDR3 comprises 14 residues. In germline, CDR1 is SGHTA, CDR2 FQGNSA. The chain's CDR3 is CASSFGQGQETQYF. As DNA, the CDR3 is TGTGCCAGCAGCTTCGGACAGGGGCAAGAGACCCAGTACTTC.

The rearrangement uses TRBV6-1 and TRBJ2-5, with 8 bases identical to TRBD1. The CDR3 has 14 residues. Germline V gives CDR1 MNHNS, CDR2 SASEGT. The trim removed 6 bases at V and 5 bases at J, leaving 8 bases unmatched. CDR3 residues: CASSPRTGSETQYF. The DNA of the CDR3 is TGTGCCAGCAGCCCCCGGACAGGGTCCGAGACCCAGTACTTC.

This clonotype was seen at least ten times. The chain combines TRBV14 with TRBJ1-4; D is uncertain. V lost 4 bases to trimming and J lost 3 bases, with 18 bases between them. This CDR3 spans 17 amino acids. Germline V gene lookup returns CDR1 SGHDN and CDR2 FVKESK. The CDR3 nucleotides read TGTGCCAGCAGCCTTTATCGAATTCGGGAGCCTAATGAAAAACTGTTTTTT. Translating it yields CASSLYRIREPNEKLFF.

The genes are TRBV20-1 and TRBJ1-5; D ambiguous. Germline values: CDR1 DFQATT, CDR2 SNEGSKA (reference sequence). This CDR3 is 12 amino acids long. Trimming left V 4 bases short and J 4 bases short, with 8 bases between. The CDR3 reads CSAMDLNQPQHF. The DNA of the CDR3 is TGCAGTGCTATGGACCTAAATCAGCCCCAGCATTTT.

The table lists this clonotype with many counts. The rearrangement joins TRBV6-1 to TRBJ2-2; TRBD1 agrees at 7 bases. This CDR3 has 15 residues. The J segment lost 7 bases and the V segment lost 6 bases, leaving 11 bases of the junction unmatched. Germline CDR1 MNHNS, CDR2 SASEGT. The CDR3 loop reads CASSHRGPLGGELFF. The CDR3 nucleotides read TGTGCCAGCAGCCACAGGGGTCCTTTAGGCGGGGAGCTGTTTTTT.

This clonotype was counted ten times or more. V gene TRBV11-2 combines with J gene TRBJ2-1; no reliable D call. With 5 bases removed from V and 6 bases from J, the gap between germline ends came to 17 bases. Per germline, CDR1 SGHAT and CDR2 FQNNGV. This CDR3 contains 15 residues. The DNA of the CDR3 is TGTGCCAGCAGCACCCCATCCCTTCGTAGCAATGAGCAGTTCTTC. As protein: CASSTPSLRSNEQFF.

Details on this clonotype: A much more abundant neighbour one base away suggests this may be a read error. The rearrangement links TRBV20-1 to TRBJ2-5; D not resolved. The CDR3 sequence is 14 residues long. Germline V CDR1 and CDR2: DFQATT, SNEGSKA (reference sequence). V dropped 3 bases and J dropped 5 bases, with 16 bases sitting between them. The CDR3 region has the DNA TGCAGTGCTAGTAAGGAGACACGGAGTGAGACCCAGTACTTC. The encoded protein is CSASKETRSETQYF.

The chain uses TRBV5-4 and TRBJ2-3; TRBD1 aligns across 8 bases. The V gene's germline CDR1 is SGHNT and CDR2 YYREEE (reference sequence). V lost 7 bases to trimming and J lost 4 bases; unmatched junction nucleotides: 5. This CDR3 has 13 amino acids. CDR3 loop: CASGPQGADTQYF. CDR3 DNA: TGTGCCAGCGGACCACAGGGGGCAGATACGCAGTATTTT.

The gene calls are TRBV3-1 and TRBJ2-1; D possibly uses TRBD1 or TRBD2 (7 bases each). This CDR3 has 16 residues. The V gene lost 4 bases and the J gene lost 2 bases, with 15 bases spanning the gap. Germline V gives CDR1 LGHDT, CDR2 YNNKEL (reference sequence). The CDR3 loop is CASSRSGGAAYNEQFF. The CDR3 nucleotides read TGTGCCAGCAGCCGCTCAGGGGGGGCCGCCTACAATGAGCAGTTCTTC.

On this clonotype: Just one base apart from a much larger clone, this may be a read error. J is TRBJ2-1 and V is TRBV7-2; no definite D call. Looked up from germline, CDR1 is SGHTA and CDR2 is FQGNSA. The CDR3 covers 18 residues. This CDR3 is CASSLEIRRSRSYNEQLF. CDR3 coding DNA: TGTGCCAGCAGCTTAGAAATCCGACGATCCCGCTCCTACAATGAGCAGTTGTTC.

V usage is TRBV11-1 and J usage is TRBJ2-7; tentatively, D is TRBD1 (6 bases). The CDR3 has 13 amino acids. The ends were cut back, 5 bases at V and 5 bases at J, with 13 bases in the middle. Germline V gene data show CDR1 as SGHAT and CDR2 as FQDESV (reference sequence). DNA of the CDR3: TGTGCCAGCAGCCCTGGGGGCAAGGACGAGCAGTACTTC. Translation: CASSPGGKDEQYF.

This clonotype was observed at least ten times. The rearrangement uses TRBV6-1 and TRBJ2-1, with D tentatively TRBD1 or TRBD2 (5 bases each). The CDR3 has 16 amino acids. Germline V gene lookup returns CDR1 MNHNS and CDR2 SASEGT. Deletions cut 5 bases from V and 1 base from J, with 15 bases between. This chain's CDR3 is CASSPWDASSYNEQFF. Here the CDR3 DNA reads TGTGCCAGCAGTCCCTGGGACGCGAGTTCCTACAATGAGCAGTTCTTC.

The chain carries TRBV4-2 and TRBJ1-1, with a possible D match to TRBD1 (5 bases). V lost 4 bases and J lost 3, with 15 bases in between. The CDR3 covers 15 residues. The germline CDR1 and CDR2 sequences are LGHNA and YNFKEQ. The DNA of the CDR3 is TGTGCCAGCAGCCCGTCAGGGCGGGGGGACACTGAAGCTTTCTTT. This sequence encodes CASSPSGRGDTEAFF.

This clonotype was counted a few times. V gene TRBV6-9 combines with J gene TRBJ2-1; 7 bases map to TRBD1. This CDR3 is built from 16 residues. V was clipped by 3 bases and J by 8 bases; unmatched bases: 13. Germline V gene sequence: CDR1 MNHGY, CDR2 SVAAGI. This chain's CDR3 is CASSYPTGSRTDEQFF. DNA of the CDR3: TGTGCCAGCAGTTACCCGACAGGGTCACGGACCGATGAGCAGTTCTTC.

This clonotype was recorded at least ten times. The chain links TRBV13 to TRBJ1-1; 7 nucleotides align to TRBD1. Germline V gene data show CDR1 as PRHDT and CDR2 as FYEKMQ (reference sequence). V trimming: 5 bases; J trimming: 2 bases; junction bases outside the gene matches: 2. The CDR3 totals 13 residues. The CDR3 DNA follows: TGTGCCAGCAGCCAGGGGGTCAACACTGAAGCTTTCTTT. Translating it yields CASSQGVNTEAFF.

J is TRBJ2-2 and V is TRBV30; 9 bases are shared with TRBD1. The length of the CDR3 is 15 residues. The germline V gene encodes CDR1 GTSNPN and CDR2 SVGIG (reference sequence). After removal of 1 base from V and 7 bases from J, the junction contained 7 bases not matched to a gene. The chain's CDR3 is CAWSAGQGLNGELFF. As DNA, the CDR3 is TGTGCCTGGAGTGCGGGACAGGGTCTGAACGGGGAGCTGTTTTTT.

The table lists this clonotype with many counts. The J gene is TRBJ2-1, the V gene TRBV5-1, with 11 bases aligning to TRBD2. The CDR3 runs 15 residues. V lost 4 bases and J lost 5; bases outside the gene matches: 5. Germline V CDR1 and CDR2: SGHRS, YFSETQ. CDR3: CASSRGTSGNNEQFF. The CDR3 DNA sequence: TGCGCCAGCAGCCGCGGGACTAGCGGTAACAATGAGCAGTTCTTC.

This clonotype was detected many times. The chain recombines TRBV20-1 with TRBJ2-3; no clear D gene. Germline V CDR1 and CDR2: DFQATT, SNEGSKA (reference sequence). The CDR3 covers 12 residues. V lost 6 bases to trimming and J lost 2 bases, with 9 bases between them. CDR3 amino acids: CSAPVFTDTQYF. Written as DNA, the CDR3 is TGCAGTGCCCCAGTGTTCACAGATACGCAGTATTTT.

The table lists this clonotype with a few counts. The chain uses TRBV7-9 and TRBJ1-4, with D perhaps matching TRBD1 (6 bases). Trimming left V 8 bases short and J 7 bases short, with 20 bases between. The CDR3 totals 15 residues. CDR1 is SEHNR, CDR2 FQNEAQ, per germline (reference sequence). CDR3 in amino acids: CASRDDRDISEKLFF. The CDR3 DNA sequence: TGTGCCAGCCGGGACGACCGGGACATTTCTGAAAAACTGTTTTTT.

This clonotype has only a few counts. V gene TRBV12-3 or TRBV12-4 combines with J gene TRBJ2-7; 14 bases map to TRBD2. J lost 3 bases, V lost 3 bases, and 10 bases had no gene match. This CDR3 has 18 residues. The CDR3 bases are TGTGCCAGCAGTTTGGGGACTAGCGGGAGTCTCTCCCTCTACGAGCAGTACTTC. It encodes CASSLGTSGSLSLYEQYF.

The chain uses TRBV29-1 and TRBJ2-5; TRBD2 might be the D (7 bases). Germline V gene lookup returns CDR1 SQVTM and CDR2 ANQGSEA. V dropped 7 bases and J dropped 3 bases, with 15 bases sitting between them. The CDR3 is made up of 13 amino acids. In DNA form, the CDR3 reads TGCAGCGCGGGGGGCGGGAGAAAAGAGACCCAGTACTTC. The encoded protein is CSAGGGRKETQYF.

With respect to this clonotype: No conserved phenylalanine or tryptophan is present at the end of the CDR3, so a read error is the likely explanation. V usage is TRBV20-1 and J usage is TRBJ1-5; D remains ambiguous. Germline-derived CDR1 and CDR2 are DFQATT and SNEGSKA (reference sequence). The ends were cut back, 1 base at V and 0 bases at J, with 4 bases in the middle. The CDR3 extends over 13 amino acids. The CDR3 is CSARGVSNQPQHL. In nucleotides, the CDR3 is TGCAGTGCTAGAGGTGTTAGCAATCAGCCCCAGCATCTT.

The table lists this clonotype with many counts. V and J are TRBV6-1 and TRBJ1-5; no clear D. Between the trimmed V and J ends, which lost 5 bases and 1 base, there was a span of 12 bases. CDR1 MNHNS and CDR2 SASEGT come from the germline V gene. This CDR3 has 15 residues. For the CDR3, the DNA is TGTGCCAGCAGTTATCGTGTCGGGAGCAATCAGCCCCAGCATTTT. Translation gives CASSYRVGSNQPQHF.

This clonotype was counted many times. DNA for the CDR3: TGTGCCAGCAGTTTATTTGGCCGCGGGGGAAGAAGCAATCAGCCCCAGCATTTT. This codes for CASSLFGRGGRSNQPQHF. The chain carries TRBV28 and TRBJ1-5; the D gene is possibly TRBD1 (5 bases). This CDR3 has 18 residues. CDR1 is MDHEN and CDR2 is SYDVKM in the germline V gene. Trimming left V 1 base short and J 1 base short, with 17 bases between.

A note on this clonotype: Its ends do not fully match the called genes, so a read error is possible. The J gene is TRBJ2-5, the V gene TRBV7-2; D is undetermined. Germline V lookup: CDR1 SGHTA, CDR2 FQGNSA. The CDR3 covers 13 residues. The DNA for the CDR3 is TGTGCCAGCAGCTTAGAGCCCCAAGAGACCCGGTACTTC. The encoded protein is CASSLEPQETRYF.

J is TRBJ2-7 and V is TRBV15; D unclear. Trimming took off 0 bases at V and 1 base at J, with 7 bases between the two ends. Germline lookup yields CDR1 LNHNV and CDR2 YYDKDF (reference sequence). This CDR3 is built from 14 residues. CDR3 in amino acids: CATSREKGSYEQYF. Here the CDR3 DNA reads TGTGCCACCAGCAGAGAAAAGGGATCCTACGAGCAGTACTTC.

This clonotype was found many times. The V gene is TRBV12-3 or TRBV12-4, the J gene TRBJ1-5; D not resolved. The V end lost 6 bases, the J end lost 0 bases, and 12 bases lay between the germline ends. The CDR3 is made up of 15 amino acids. CDR3 in DNA: TGTGCCAGCAGCCAATCTTGGGGTAGCAATCAGCCCCAGCATTTT. This translates into CASSQSWGSNQPQHF.